Shown below are 13 T cell receptor beta chains from a single sample sequenced in a study of blood T cell repertoires in COVID-19. The data were produced by immunoSEQ multiplex PCR, yet TCRdb's version contains in-frame clones alone and is incomplete. This repertoire shows under 250,000 clones, over 90% found once; its top ten account for 0.83%. The sequenced sample consisted of peripheral blood. The receptors stem from a man aged 25-45 years with COVID-19, enrolled during active disease.

The chain recombines TRBV9 with TRBJ2-5; a possible D gene is TRBD1 (6 bases). The V end lost 0 bases, the J end lost 2 bases, and 14 bases lay between the germline ends. The germline CDR1 and CDR2 sequences are SGDLS and YYNGEE. The CDR3 length is 16 residues. The CDR3 region is CASSVAMRGMQETQYF. CDR3 DNA: TGTGCCAGCAGCGTAGCTATGAGGGGGATGCAAGAGACCCAGTACTTC.

This chain joins TRBV4-1 and TRBJ2-7; 13 positions agree with TRBD2. Germline loops: CDR1 MGHRA, CDR2 YSYEKL. The V and J ends lost 4 bases and 0 bases, in that order; junction bases with no gene match: 6. The CDR3 covers 17 residues. CDR3 in amino acids: CASSRTSGGQSSYEQYF. DNA of the CDR3: TGCGCCAGCAGCCGGACTAGCGGGGGCCAAAGCTCCTACGAGCAGTACTTC.

The chain links TRBV29-1 to TRBJ2-7; 7 bases match TRBD1. The CDR3 runs 15 residues. V was clipped by 6 bases and J by 5 bases; unmatched bases: 16. Looked up from germline, CDR1 is SQVTM and CDR2 is ANQGSEA. CDR3 DNA: TGCAGCGTAGGGGACAGTGGGCTACTATTCAACGAGCAGTACTTC. Its translation is CSVGDSGLLFNEQYF.

The rearrangement joins TRBV6-2 or TRBV6-3 to TRBJ1-2; a weak D match, TRBD1 (6 bases). Trimming stripped 5 bases from V and 7 bases from J, with 14 bases between. CDR3 length: 13 residues. The germline gives CDR1 MNHEY, CDR2 SVGEGT. The CDR3 here is CASSTRGASGYTF. As DNA, the CDR3 is TGTGCCAGCAGTACACGGGGGGCAAGTGGCTACACCTTC.

V usage is TRBV19 and J usage is TRBJ1-4; D is undetermined. CDR3 size: 15 residues. CDR1 and CDR2 (germline): LNHDA, SQIVND (reference sequence). Trimming took 0 bases from V and 3 from J, leaving 8 bases between them. The CDR3 bases are TGTGCCAGTAGTATAGAGCGTCGGGCTAATGAAAAACTGTTTTTT. Translating gives CASSIERRANEKLFF.

This clone was detected only once. V is TRBV5-1 and J is TRBJ2-2, with 8 bases identical to TRBD1. The CDR3 runs to 15 residues. V dropped 4 bases and J dropped 6; count of bases not matched to a gene: 8. Germline CDR1 SGHRS, CDR2 YFSETQ. CDR3 in DNA: TGCGCCAGCAGCGCCTCCCAGGGGGCCGCCGGGGAGCTGTTTTTT. Encoded protein: CASSASQGAAGELFF.

The rearrangement links TRBV28 to TRBJ1-1; 7 bases align to TRBD1. CDR1 and CDR2 from the germline V gene are MDHEN and SYDVKM. Trimming took 4 bases from V and 6 from J; bases not matched to a gene: 8. The CDR3 sequence is 14 residues long. The CDR3 reads CASSSTGYIAEAFF. In nucleotides, the CDR3 is TGTGCCAGCAGTTCGACAGGGTATATCGCTGAAGCTTTCTTT.

V and J are TRBV3-1 (or the pseudogene TRBV3-2) and TRBJ1-1, with 8 bases aligning to TRBD1. CDR3 size: 15 residues. CDR1 and CDR2 from the germline V gene are LGHDT and YNNKEL (reference sequence). The V and J ends lost 4 bases and 1 base, in that order; junction bases with no gene match: 5. CDR3 amino acids: CASSLGTGGNTEAFF. The CDR3 DNA reads TGTGCCAGCAGCCTCGGGACAGGCGGGAACACTGAAGCTTTCTTT.

The chain recombines TRBV9 with TRBJ2-7, with 10 positions matching TRBD1. The CDR3 covers 15 residues. From germline, CDR1 is SGDLS and CDR2 YYNGEE. V dropped 4 bases and J dropped 6; count of bases not matched to a gene: 10. DNA for the CDR3: TGTGCCAGCAGCAGCCCGGGACAGGGGATGTCCGAGCAGTACTTC. This gives the protein CASSSPGQGMSEQYF.

CDR3 sequence (DNA): TGCGCCAGCAGCCAAGCCGGGACAGAAGGTATCTATGGCTACACCTTC. This codes for CASSQAGTEGIYGYTF. The J gene is TRBJ1-2, the V gene TRBV4-1; 7 nucleotides match TRBD1. V dropped 1 base and J dropped 4; count of bases not matched to a gene: 9. Germline CDR1 is MGHRA and CDR2 is YSYEKL. CDR3 length equals 16 residues.

This chain links TRBV11-2 with TRBJ2-3; D is unclear. The germline V and J ends were trimmed by 5 bases and 6 bases, with 15 bases remaining between them. Germline V gene sequence: CDR1 SGHAT, CDR2 FQNNGV. CDR3 length equals 14 residues. The CDR3 nucleotides are TGTGCCAGCAGCCTATCTTTGGTCTCCGATACGCAGTATTTT. Translating it yields CASSLSLVSDTQYF.

The rearrangement links TRBV7-6 to TRBJ2-3, with 10 bases identical to TRBD2. CDR1 SGHVS and CDR2 FNYEAQ come from the germline V gene. Germline trimming cut 0 bases from V and 3 bases from J; bases unmatched to any gene: 6. This CDR3 has 17 residues. The DNA for the CDR3 is TGTGCCAGCAGCTTAGCCAGCGGGGGGGCACTAACAGATACGCAGTATTTT. This encodes CASSLASGGALTDTQYF.

CDR3 in amino acids: CASSYRTGLSGYTF. As DNA, the CDR3 is TGTGCCAGCAGTTACAGGACAGGGTTGAGCGGCTACACCTTC. The chain recombines TRBV6-6 with TRBJ1-2; TRBD1 agrees at 8 bases. Germline V gene sequence: CDR1 MNHNY, CDR2 SVGAGI (reference sequence). With V trimmed by 2 bases and J by 8 bases, 7 bases remained unmatched. The CDR3 loop spans 14 amino acids.